This TCR beta chain stems from a study of T cell repertoires in cytomegalovirus infection. About the research overall: Public TCR beta signature analysis indicated the presence of both CMV infection and matching HLA type.

Germline values: CDR1 SGHAT, CDR2 FQNNGV. V dropped 3 bases and J dropped 5; count of bases not matched to a gene: 8. The CDR3 covers 16 residues. This clonotype was found a few times. TCRdb independently ran MiXCR on the reads; one entry per CDR3 protein. Here the sample spans approximately 490,000 distinct CDR3 sequences, about 10% being singletons. The sequencing input was PBMCs. The chain has TRBV11-2 and TRBJ2-5; 11 bases align to TRBD2. The sequence came from a human donor in good health (CMV status not recorded). Some clones in this sample may be carry-over from other donors' samples. CDR3 residues: CASSLGASGGRETQYF. CDR3 coding DNA: TGTGCCAGCAGCTTGGGCGCTAGCGGGGGGCGGGAGACCCAGTACTTC.